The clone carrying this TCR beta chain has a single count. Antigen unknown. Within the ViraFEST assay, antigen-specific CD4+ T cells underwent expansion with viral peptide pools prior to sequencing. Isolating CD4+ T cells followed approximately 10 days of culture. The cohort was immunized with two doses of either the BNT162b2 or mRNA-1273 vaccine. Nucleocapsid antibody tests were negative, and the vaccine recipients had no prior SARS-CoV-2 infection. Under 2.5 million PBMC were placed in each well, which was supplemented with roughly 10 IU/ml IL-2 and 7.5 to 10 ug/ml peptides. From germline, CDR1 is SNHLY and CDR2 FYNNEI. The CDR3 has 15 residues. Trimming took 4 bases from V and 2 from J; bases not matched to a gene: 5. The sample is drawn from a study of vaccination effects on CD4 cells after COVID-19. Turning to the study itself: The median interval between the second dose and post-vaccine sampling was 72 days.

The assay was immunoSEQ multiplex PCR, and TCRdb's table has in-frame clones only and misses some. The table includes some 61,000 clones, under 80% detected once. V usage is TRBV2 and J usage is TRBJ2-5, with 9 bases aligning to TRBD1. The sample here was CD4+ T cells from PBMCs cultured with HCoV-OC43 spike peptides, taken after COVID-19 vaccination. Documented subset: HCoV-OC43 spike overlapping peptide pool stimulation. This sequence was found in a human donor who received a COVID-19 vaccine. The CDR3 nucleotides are TGTGCCAGCAGTGGACAGGGGGTAGTACAAGAGACCCAGTACTTC. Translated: CASSGQGVVQETQYF.